This T cell receptor beta chain was sequenced in a study of cytomegalovirus exposure and HLA in healthy donors. Study information: Around 79 million unique TCRs, all from HLA-typed donors, were included in an early release of the data.

The germline CDR1 and CDR2 sequences are SGHRS and YFSETQ. This CDR3 is 15 amino acids long. V was trimmed by 0 bases and J by 6 bases, leaving 15 bases between them. The primer mix had 60 Vbeta and 13 Jbeta primers. Profiled with immunoSEQ multiplex PCR; TCRdb holds only in-frame clones, not every one. The repertoire has approximately 72,000 clones, roughly four fifths of them found once; the top ten carry over 1.5%. The sequence derives from a young man in good health and CMV-seronegative. Sequencing input: PBMCs. The chain links TRBV5-1 to TRBJ1-2, with D possibly TRBD1 on 5 matching bases. The CDR3 DNA reads TGCGCCAGCAGCTTGGCCGTCACTGGGGCCGATGGCTACACCTTC. Translation gives CASSLAVTGADGYTF.